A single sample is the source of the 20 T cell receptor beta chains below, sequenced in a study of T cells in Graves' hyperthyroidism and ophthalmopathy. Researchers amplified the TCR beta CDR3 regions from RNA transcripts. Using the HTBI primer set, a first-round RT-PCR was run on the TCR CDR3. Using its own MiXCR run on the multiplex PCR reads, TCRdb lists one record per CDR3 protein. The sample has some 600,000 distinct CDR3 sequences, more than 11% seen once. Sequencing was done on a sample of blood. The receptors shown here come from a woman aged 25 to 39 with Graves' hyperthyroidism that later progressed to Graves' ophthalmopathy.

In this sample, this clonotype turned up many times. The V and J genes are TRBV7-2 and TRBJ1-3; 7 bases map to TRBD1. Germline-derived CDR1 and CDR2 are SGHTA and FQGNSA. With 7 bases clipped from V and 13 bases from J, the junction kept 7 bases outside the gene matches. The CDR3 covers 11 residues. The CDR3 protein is CASTPGTEIYF. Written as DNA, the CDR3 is TGTGCCAGCACCCCCGGGACAGAGATATATTTT.

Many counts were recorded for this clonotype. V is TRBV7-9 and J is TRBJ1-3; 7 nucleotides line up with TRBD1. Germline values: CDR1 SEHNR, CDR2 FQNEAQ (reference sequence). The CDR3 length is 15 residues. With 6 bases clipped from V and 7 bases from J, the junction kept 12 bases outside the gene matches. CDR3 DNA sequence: TGTGCCAGCAGACCCGCCAGGACAGGCGGGAACACCATATATTTT. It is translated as CASRPARTGGNTIYF.

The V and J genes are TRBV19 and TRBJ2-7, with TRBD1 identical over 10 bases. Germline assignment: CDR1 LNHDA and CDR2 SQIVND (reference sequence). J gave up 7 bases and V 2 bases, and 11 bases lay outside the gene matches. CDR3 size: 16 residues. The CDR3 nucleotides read TGTGCCAGTAGTATACCTGGGACAGGGGCGAATATTGAGCAGTACTTC. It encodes CASSIPGTGANIEQYF.

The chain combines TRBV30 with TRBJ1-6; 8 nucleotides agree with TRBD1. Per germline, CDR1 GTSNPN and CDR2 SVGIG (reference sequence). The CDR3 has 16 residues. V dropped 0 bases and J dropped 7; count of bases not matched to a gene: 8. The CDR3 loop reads CAWSVRTGKVNSPLHF. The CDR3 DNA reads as TGTGCCTGGAGTGTTCGGACAGGGAAAGTGAATTCACCCCTCCACTTT.

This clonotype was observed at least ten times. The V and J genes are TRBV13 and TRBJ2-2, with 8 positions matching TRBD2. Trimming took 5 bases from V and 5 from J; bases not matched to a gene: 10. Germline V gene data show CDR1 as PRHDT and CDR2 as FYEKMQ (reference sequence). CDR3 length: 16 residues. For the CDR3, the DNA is TGTGCCAGCAGCCGATCCGGGACTAGAATAACCGGGGAGCTGTTTTTT. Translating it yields CASSRSGTRITGELFF.

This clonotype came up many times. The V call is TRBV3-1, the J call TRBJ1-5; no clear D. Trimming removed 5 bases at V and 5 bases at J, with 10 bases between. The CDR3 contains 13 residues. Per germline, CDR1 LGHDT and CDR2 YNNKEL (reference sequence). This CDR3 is CASSTRPDQPQHF. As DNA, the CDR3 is TGTGCCAGCAGCACGCGACCGGATCAGCCCCAGCATTTT. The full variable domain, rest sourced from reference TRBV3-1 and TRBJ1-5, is DTAVSQTPKYLVTQMGNDKSIKCEQNLGHDTMYWYKQDSKKFLKIMFSYNNKELIINETVPNRFSPKSPDKAHLNLHINSLELGDSAVYFCASSTRPDQPQHFGDGTRLSIL.

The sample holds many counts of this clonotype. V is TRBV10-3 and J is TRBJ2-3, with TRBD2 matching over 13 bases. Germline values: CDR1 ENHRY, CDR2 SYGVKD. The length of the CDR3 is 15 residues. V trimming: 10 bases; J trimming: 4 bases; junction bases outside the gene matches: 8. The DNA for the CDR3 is TGTGCCACAGGAGGACTAGCGGGAGTAGCAGATACGCAGTATTTT. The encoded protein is CATGGLAGVADTQYF.

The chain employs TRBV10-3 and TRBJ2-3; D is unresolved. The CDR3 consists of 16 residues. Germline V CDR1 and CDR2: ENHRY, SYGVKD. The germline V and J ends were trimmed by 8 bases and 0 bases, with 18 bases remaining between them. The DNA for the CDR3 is TGTGCCATCTCTCGTCAAACTCCAACTAGCACAGATACGCAGTATTTT. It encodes CAISRQTPTSTDTQYF.

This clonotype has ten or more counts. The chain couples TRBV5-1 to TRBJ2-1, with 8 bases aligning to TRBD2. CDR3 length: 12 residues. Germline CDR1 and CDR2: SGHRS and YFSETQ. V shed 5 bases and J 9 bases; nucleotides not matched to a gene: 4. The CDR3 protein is CASRELAVEQFF. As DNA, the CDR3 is TGCGCCAGCAGGGAACTAGCGGTTGAGCAGTTCTTC.

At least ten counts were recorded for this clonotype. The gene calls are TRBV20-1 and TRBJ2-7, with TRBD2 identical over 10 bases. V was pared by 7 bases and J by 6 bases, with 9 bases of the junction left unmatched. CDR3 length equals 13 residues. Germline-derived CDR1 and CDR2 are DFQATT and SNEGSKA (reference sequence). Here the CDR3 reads CSVSAGGPSEQYF. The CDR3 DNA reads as TGCAGTGTGTCAGCGGGAGGGCCATCCGAGCAGTACTTC.

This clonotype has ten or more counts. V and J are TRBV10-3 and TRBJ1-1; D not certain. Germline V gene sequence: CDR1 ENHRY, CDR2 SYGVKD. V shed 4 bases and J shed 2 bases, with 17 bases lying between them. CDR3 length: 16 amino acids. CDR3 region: CAISVLTWADNTEAFF. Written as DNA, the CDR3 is TGTGCCATCAGTGTACTAACTTGGGCGGATAACACTGAAGCTTTCTTT.

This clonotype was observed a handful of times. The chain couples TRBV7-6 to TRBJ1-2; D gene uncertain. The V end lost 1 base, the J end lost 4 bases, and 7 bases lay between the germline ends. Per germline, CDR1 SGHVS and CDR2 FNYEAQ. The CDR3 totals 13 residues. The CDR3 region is CASSLEASYGYTF. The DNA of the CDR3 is TGTGCCAGCAGCTTAGAAGCCAGCTATGGCTACACCTTC.

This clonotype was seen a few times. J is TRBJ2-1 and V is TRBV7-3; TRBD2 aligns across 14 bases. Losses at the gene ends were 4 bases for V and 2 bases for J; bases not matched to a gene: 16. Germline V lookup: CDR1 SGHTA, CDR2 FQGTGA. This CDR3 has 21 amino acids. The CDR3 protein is CASSSPSATSGRARPYNEQFF. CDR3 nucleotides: TGTGCCAGCAGCTCCCCTTCCGCGACTAGCGGGAGGGCCAGGCCCTACAATGAGCAGTTCTTC.

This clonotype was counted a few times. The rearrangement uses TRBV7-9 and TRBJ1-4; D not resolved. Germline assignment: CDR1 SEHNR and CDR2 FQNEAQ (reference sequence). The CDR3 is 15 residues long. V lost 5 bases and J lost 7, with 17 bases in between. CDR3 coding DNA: TGTGCCAGCAGCCCCGGGCACTCCTGGAGTGAAAAACTGTTTTTT. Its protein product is CASSPGHSWSEKLFF.

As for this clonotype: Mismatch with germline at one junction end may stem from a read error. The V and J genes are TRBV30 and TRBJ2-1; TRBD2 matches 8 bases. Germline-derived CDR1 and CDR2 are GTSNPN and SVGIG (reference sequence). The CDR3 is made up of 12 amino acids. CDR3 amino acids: CSGGPSYNEQFF. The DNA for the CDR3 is TGCTCGGGGGGGCCCTCCTACAATGAGCAGTTCTTC.

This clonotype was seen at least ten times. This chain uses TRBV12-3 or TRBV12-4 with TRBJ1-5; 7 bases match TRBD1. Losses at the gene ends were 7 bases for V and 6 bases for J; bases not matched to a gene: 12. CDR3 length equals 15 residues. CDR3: CASKAGQGVGQPQHF. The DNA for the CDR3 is TGTGCCAGCAAGGCAGGGCAGGGGGTAGGTCAGCCCCAGCATTTT.

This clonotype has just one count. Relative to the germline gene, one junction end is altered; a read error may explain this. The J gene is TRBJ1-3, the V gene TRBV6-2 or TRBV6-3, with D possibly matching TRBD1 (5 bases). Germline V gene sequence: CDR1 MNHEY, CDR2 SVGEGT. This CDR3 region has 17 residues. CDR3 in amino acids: CVSSYSDGGLSGNTIYF. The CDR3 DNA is TGTGTCAGCAGTTACTCGGATGGGGGACTCTCTGGAAACACCATATATTTT.

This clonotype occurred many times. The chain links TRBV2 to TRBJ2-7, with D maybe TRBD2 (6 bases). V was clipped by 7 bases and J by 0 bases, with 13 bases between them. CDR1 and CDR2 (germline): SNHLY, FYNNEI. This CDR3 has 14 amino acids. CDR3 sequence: CASILGGSSYEQYF. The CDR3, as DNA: TGTGCCAGCATCCTTGGGGGGAGCTCCTACGAGCAGTACTTC.

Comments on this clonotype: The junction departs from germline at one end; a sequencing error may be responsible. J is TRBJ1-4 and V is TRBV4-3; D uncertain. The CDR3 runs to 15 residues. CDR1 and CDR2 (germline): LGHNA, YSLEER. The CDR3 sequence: CASIQDWAGNEKLFF. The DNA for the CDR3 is TGCGCCAGCATCCAAGACTGGGCCGGGAATGAAAAACTGTTTTTT.

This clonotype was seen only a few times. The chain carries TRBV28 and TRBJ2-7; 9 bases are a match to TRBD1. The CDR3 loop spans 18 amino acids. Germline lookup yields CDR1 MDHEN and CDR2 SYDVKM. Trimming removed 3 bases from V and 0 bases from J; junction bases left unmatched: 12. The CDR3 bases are TGTGCCAGCAGTTTGTATCCCCTCGGACAGGGGACCTCCTACGAGCAGTACTTC. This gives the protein CASSLYPLGQGTSYEQYF.